This T cell receptor (beta chain) was sequenced in a study of cytomegalovirus exposure and HLA in healthy donors. PCR involved 60 Vbeta and 13 Jbeta primers. This table comes from immunoSEQ multiplex PCR, and its TCRdb copy is limited to in-frame clones, with some not included. This sample carries roughly 130,000 clones, 80% of them seen once, and the ten largest clones take 1%. This clone was picked up one time. CDR1 LNHNV and CDR2 YYDKDF come from the germline V gene (reference sequence). The CDR3 is 14 residues long. Losses at the gene ends were 1 base for V and 5 bases for J; bases not matched to a gene: 1.

The source material was PBMCs. The TCR was taken from a man aged 40-55 years in good health and CMV-seronegative. The chain employs TRBV15 and TRBJ1-1; TRBD1 aligns across 10 bases. CDR3 DNA: TGTGCCACCAGCAGAGGACAGGGGGCAACTGAAGCTTTCTTT. Its translation: CATSRGQGATEAFF.